This is a list of T cell receptor beta chains from one sample in a study of T cells after yellow fever vaccination. One entry per CDR3 protein results from TCRdb running MiXCR on the 5' RACE reads. This table holds about 300,000 distinct CDR3 sequences, roughly 4.3% found once. The sample consisted of PBMCs, taken 5 days after the yellow fever booster vaccination. The receptors shown here come from a man younger than 35 who received the YFV17D yellow fever vaccine. CDR3s include the opening cysteine and the closing phenylalanine or tryptophan. D genes are given only for firm matches. For some rows the clone size is stated as once, few or many, or as a class when expanded; others skip it.

V gene	D gene	J gene	clone size	CDR3 protein	CDR3 DNA
TRBV6-1	.	TRBJ1-5	.	CASSEGRSSNQPQHF	TGTGCCAGCAGTGAGGGCAGGTCGAGCAATCAGCCCCAGCATTTT
TRBV11-2	TRBD2	TRBJ2-1	.	CASSLVTSGGAYNEQFF	TGTGCCAGCAGCTTGGTGACTAGCGGGGGGGCCTACAATGAGCAGTTCTTC
TRBV6-2/TRBV6-3	.	TRBJ2-1	.	CASSYSGIYNEQFF	TGTGCCAGCAGTTACTCGGGAATCTACAATGAGCAGTTCTTC
TRBV5-1	.	TRBJ2-2	many	CASSLTINTGELFF	TGCGCCAGCAGCTTGACTATCAACACCGGGGAGCTGTTTTTT
TRBV21-1	.	TRBJ2-2	.	CASSNPSANTGELFF	TGTGCCAGCAGCAACCCGTCTGCGAACACCGGGGAGCTGTTTTTT
TRBV5-4	.	TRBJ2-7	.	CASSLANRYLDEQYF	TGTGCCAGCAGCTTGGCCAATAGATACCTAGACGAGCAGTACTTC
TRBV6-6	TRBD1	TRBJ1-5	.	CASSYPGQGLGQPQHF	TGTGCCAGCAGTTACCCGGGACAGGGTTTAGGTCAGCCCCAGCATTTT
TRBV7-9	.	TRBJ1-5	.	CASSLGGINQPQHF	TGTGCCAGCAGCTTGGGGGGGATTAATCAGCCCCAGCATTTT
TRBV4-1	TRBD1	TRBJ1-4	many	CASSQRRGQGEEKLFF	TGCGCCAGCAGCCAACGCCGCGGACAGGGTGAAGAAAAACTGTTTTTT
TRBV7-2	.	TRBJ2-7	.	CASSLEDTSSYEQYF	TGTGCCAGCAGCTTAGAGGACACGAGCTCCTACGAGCAGTACTTC
TRBV5-1	.	TRBJ2-3	many	CASSFFGVDTQYF	TGCGCCAGCAGCTTCTTCGGGGTAGATACGCAGTATTTT
TRBV5-1	TRBD1	TRBJ2-2	many	CASNHRDSLTGELFF	TGCGCCAGCAATCACCGGGACAGTCTCACCGGGGAGCTGTTTTTT
TRBV7-2	.	TRBJ2-7	.	CASSTSQGGAYEQYF	TGTGCCAGCAGCACATCACAGGGGGGGGCCTACGAGCAGTACTTC
TRBV7-8	.	TRBJ1-4	many	CASSRGQKQEKLFF	TGTGCCAGCAGCCGTGGACAGAAGCAGGAAAAACTGTTTTTT
TRBV6-1	.	TRBJ2-1	.	CASSEGNTYNEQFF	TGTGCCAGCAGTGAGGGGAACACCTACAATGAGCAGTTCTTC
TRBV5-6	.	TRBJ1-6	.	CASSSSTRGQTNSPLHF	TGTGCCAGCAGCTCATCCACACGGGGGCAAACTAATTCACCCCTCCACTTT
TRBV5-4	.	TRBJ1-2	.	CASSFTGTSYGYTF	TGTGCCAGCAGCTTTACAGGAACCTCCTATGGCTACACCTTC
TRBV5-1	.	TRBJ2-3	.	CASSRDQSDTQYF	TGCGCCAGCAGCCGAGACCAGTCGGATACGCAGTATTTT
TRBV5-1	.	TRBJ1-6	few	CASSLGNLDISPLHF	TGCGCCAGCAGCTTAGGGAACCTGGATATTTCACCCCTCCACTTT
TRBV6-5	TRBD1	TRBJ1-2	many	CASSYSGQGWYGYTF	TGTGCCAGCAGTTACTCGGGACAGGGGTGGTATGGCTACACCTTC
TRBV5-6	.	TRBJ1-2	few	CASSFQVPNYGYTF	TGTGCCAGCAGCTTTCAAGTTCCGAACTATGGCTACACCTTC
TRBV10-3	.	TRBJ2-7	.	CATSGVPSSYEQYF	TGTGCCACCTCAGGGGTACCCAGCTCCTACGAGCAGTACTTC
TRBV4-2	.	TRBJ2-5	many	CASSQDHGWGQETQYF	TGTGCCAGCAGCCAAGATCACGGATGGGGACAAGAGACCCAGTACTTC
TRBV9	TRBD1	TRBJ2-1	.	CASSPDRANEQFF	TGTGCCAGCAGTCCGGACAGGGCTAATGAGCAGTTCTTC
TRBV4-3	TRBD2	TRBJ2-5	.	CASSQVPPGLAGGPEETQYF	TGCGCCAGCAGCCAAGTTCCACCGGGACTAGCGGGGGGTCCCGAAGAGACCCAGTACTTC
TRBV29-1	TRBD2	TRBJ2-2	few	CSVEDQRGGPGELFF	TGCAGCGTTGAAGATCAGCGGGGGGGTCCCGGGGAGCTGTTTTTT
TRBV4-1	TRBD2	TRBJ2-3	few	CASSQFEGLAGGSTDTQYF	TGCGCCAGCAGCCAATTCGAGGGCCTAGCGGGGGGAAGCACAGATACGCAGTATTTT